The clone carrying this T cell receptor (beta chain) was picked up one time. Its antigen is currently unknown. In the same sample, other DNA sequences code for this CDR3. The naive CD8 population came from CD45RO-negative cells selected for CCR7, without terminally differentiated effector memory CD45RA+ cells. The data were obtained in a study of shared clonotypes between healthy human individuals. Study findings and constraints: Compared with memory subsets, naive subsets generally had larger estimated richness. Non-shared clonotypes had lower generation probabilities than those shared by all four donors. Sorted-subset sequencing, rarefaction showed, was incomplete despite large depth.

V was pared by 2 bases and J by 3 bases, with 8 bases between. The CDR3 runs to 14 residues. CDR1 is SEHNR, CDR2 FQNEAQ, per germline (reference sequence). Replicate sorted-subset PCRs were loaded with roughly 200 ng DNA, roughly 33,000 T cell genomes. The assay was immunoSEQ multiplex PCR, and TCRdb's table has in-frame clones only and misses some. The sample yields hundreds of thousands of clones, about 95% seen once. V is TRBV7-9 and J is TRBJ1-3; no clear D. The sequence derives from a woman aged 25-40 years in good health. Sample: naive CD8+ T cells sorted from blood. Here the CDR3 DNA reads TGTGCCAGCAGCTTAAGTTCGAGTGGAAACACCATATATTTT. Protein: CASSLSSSGNTIYF.